The T cell receptor (beta chain) under discussion was sequenced for a study of CD8 T cells in Susac syndrome (dated by TCRdb to between 2018 and 2021). Background on the whole study: Of the Susac syndrome patients who were sequenced, about eight were in clinical remission while five or six had clinically active disease. At blood withdrawal, Susac syndrome patients were therapy-naive, treated with corticosteroids (with IVIg additionally given to some), or treated with IVIg alone. The study used repertoire sequencing to test whether antigen drove CD8+ T cell activation and differentiation in Susac syndrome.

The sample holds one count of this clonotype. Its antigen is currently not known. Per-base quality was not reported, and no clone a single base away is much larger than it. One read provides weak support. RNA was extracted with the RNeasy kit and roughly 0.45 to 1 ug was reverse transcribed using random hexamers. The immunoSEQ multiplex PCR assay, covering 54 Vbeta and 13 Jbeta segments, was used to amplify TCR beta CDR3 regions. PCR amplification bias was corrected by using a synthetic template baseline for primer optimization and computational correction. The original pipeline was this. Only productive sequences were kept, with reads annotated to V, D and J genes according to IMGT and analyzed in immunoSEQ Analyzer. Clonality was computed as one minus Shannon entropy normalized by log2 of the number of productive unique sequences. For each patient and control, public and private clones were evaluated among the 100 most prevalent clones. Susac-specific clones were defined as absent from healthy and MS cohorts, about 1,100 published viral clones and other ImmuneACCESS disease sequences. The public reads were reanalyzed by TCRdb: fastp trimming at Q25, MiXCR alignment, in-frame beta chains only. For every CDR3 protein sequence, its rows merge into one entry that carries the most common genes and DNA. TCRdb's processing, not the study's, gives the V and J calls here. This sample is represented by 140,000 or so distinct CDR3 sequences; under 97% of them were singletons. The ten largest clones take up less than 0.085% of the sample.

High-throughput TCR beta sequencing profiled peripheral blood CD8+ and CD4+ T cells from healthy donors, Susac syndrome patients and multiple sclerosis patients. The Susac syndrome patients fulfilled recently defined diagnostic criteria for either definite or probable disease. Bulk CD8+ and CD4+ T cells were purified by magnetic negative isolation, whereas CD8+ TEMRA cells were enriched by FACS. Blood was drawn into EDTA tubes, processed within 24 hours, and PBMCs were isolated by density gradient centrifugation. PBMCs intended for TCR sequencing were cryopreserved in liquid nitrogen and were subsequently thawed in a 37 degrees C water bath. The sorted or isolated CD4+, CD8+ and CD8+ TEMRA cells reached a purity of at least 90%. Points the paper makes about the study in general: In the CD4+ T cell repertoire of Susac syndrome patients, clonal expansion was not detected. The study acknowledged that relatively few individuals were included in the TCR sequencing and HLA analysis.

CDR1 and CDR2 are read off the germline V gene (reference sequence) as SEHNR and FQNEAQ. The CDR3 sequence holds 12 residues, the cysteine and phenylalanine included. Only CDR3 DNA remains: 36 bases, in frame from the first base. The V and J ends are trimmed by 4 bases and 5 bases, leaving 7 bases between them. The sequencing sample was made of CD4+ T cells from PBMCs. The V gene is TRBV7-9 and the J gene is TRBJ2-3; the D gene identity is not certain. This receptor was taken from a human donor with Susac syndrome. The nucleotide sequence is given as TGTGCCAGCAGCTCGTCAGAAGATACGCAGTATTTT. This codes for CASSSSEDTQYF.